The 20 T cell receptor beta chains presented below share a single source sample, sequenced in a study of CD8 T cells in ankylosing spondylitis. TCRdb itself ran the 5' RACE reads through MiXCR, one entry per CDR3 protein. The sample includes some 240,000 distinct CDR3 sequences, more than 20% of them seen just once. The sequenced sample was blood, either unsorted or a sorted T cell fraction (not recorded which). The receptors here all came from a male donor with ankylosing spondylitis or in good health (not recorded which).

This clonotype was counted at least ten times. The chain joins TRBV20-1 to TRBJ1-3, with TRBD1 matching over 7 bases. V lost 5 bases to trimming and J lost 3 bases; unmatched junction nucleotides: 7. Per the germline V gene, CDR1 is DFQATT and CDR2 is SNEGSKA (reference sequence). The CDR3 is 14 residues long. DNA for the CDR3: TGCAGTGCTGGGAAGGGGGCTCTTGGAAACACCATATATTTT. Residues: CSAGKGALGNTIYF.

This clonotype was observed a handful of times. V gene TRBV10-3 combines with J gene TRBJ2-3; a weak D match, TRBD2 (7 bases). This CDR3 comprises 14 residues. Germline loops: CDR1 ENHRY, CDR2 SYGVKD. The V and J ends lost 6 bases and 4 bases respectively, with 14 bases between them. The CDR3: CAISPGGPSDTQYF. The CDR3 nucleotides are TGTGCCATCAGCCCCGGGGGGCCCTCAGATACGCAGTATTTT.

This chain connects TRBV11-1 to TRBJ2-1; D perhaps matches TRBD2 (6 bases). In germline, CDR1 is SGHAT, CDR2 FQDESV (reference sequence). Trimming removed 5 bases from V and 10 bases from J, with 12 bases in between. CDR3 length: 12 residues. CDR3 sequence reads: CASSPQAGEQFF. The CDR3 bases are TGTGCCAGCAGCCCACAGGCGGGGGAGCAGTTCTTC. Full variable domain (outside the CDR3, taken from reference TRBV11-1 and TRBJ2-1): EAEVAQSPRYKITEKSQAVAFWCDPISGHATLYWYRQILGQGPELLVQFQDESVVDDSQLPKDRFSAERLKGVDSTLKIQPAELGDSAMYLCASSPQAGEQFFGPGTRLTVL.

This clonotype was seen a few times. The chain combines TRBV7-2 with TRBJ1-2, with D perhaps TRBD1 (6 bases). The germline V and J ends were trimmed by 5 bases and 4 bases, with 11 bases remaining between them. From germline, CDR1 is SGHTA and CDR2 FQGNSA. The CDR3 has 13 amino acids. The CDR3 here is CASSQRGAYGYTF. Written as DNA, the CDR3 is TGTGCCAGCAGCCAGAGGGGGGCCTATGGCTACACCTTC.

This clonotype was seen a few times. The rearrangement links TRBV6-1 to TRBJ1-2; TRBD1 aligns across 7 bases. V lost 5 bases to trimming and J lost 4 bases; unmatched junction nucleotides: 10. CDR3 length equals 15 residues. Germline lookup yields CDR1 MNHNS and CDR2 SASEGT. The CDR3 nucleotides are TGTGCCAGCAGTCCTCGGGACAGACCTATCTATGGCTACACCTTC. This encodes CASSPRDRPIYGYTF.

The sample holds many counts of this clonotype. The chain has TRBV12-3 or TRBV12-4 and TRBJ2-1, with D perhaps matching TRBD1 or TRBD2 (5 bases each). V was shortened by 4 bases and J by 0 bases, with 7 bases between the two germline ends. The CDR3 sequence is 14 residues long. CDR3 sequence reads: CASSWGISYNEQFF. In DNA form, the CDR3 reads TGTGCCAGCAGTTGGGGGATCTCCTACAATGAGCAGTTCTTC.

This clonotype was counted only a few times. V gene TRBV12-3 or TRBV12-4 combines with J gene TRBJ1-1; D possibly corresponds to TRBD1 (5 bases). The CDR3 runs 13 residues. The V and J ends lost 6 bases and 3 bases respectively, with 11 bases between them. This CDR3 is CASRRDADTEAFF. The CDR3 DNA is TGTGCCAGCAGGAGGGACGCGGACACTGAAGCTTTCTTT.

This clonotype was found a few times. The rearrangement links TRBV20-1 to TRBJ2-1; 8 bases are shared with TRBD2. CDR3 length: 12 amino acids. With 3 bases clipped from V and 6 bases from J, the junction kept 1 base outside the gene matches. The germline V gene encodes CDR1 DFQATT and CDR2 SNEGSKA (reference sequence). This chain's CDR3 is CSARTSVNEQFF. CDR3 coding DNA: TGCAGTGCTAGGACTAGCGTCAATGAGCAGTTCTTC.

The rearrangement uses TRBV15 and TRBJ2-1; 12 bases map to TRBD2. Germline values: CDR1 LNHNV, CDR2 YYDKDF (reference sequence). The CDR3 runs 15 residues. Germline trimming cut 2 bases from V and 9 bases from J; bases unmatched to any gene: 5. DNA for the CDR3: TGTGCCACCAGCAGACTAGCGGGGGGGCTGGGTGAGCAGTTCTTC. Translated, it gives CATSRLAGGLGEQFF.

The rearrangement joins TRBV7-9 to TRBJ1-4, with D possibly being TRBD1 (5 bases). CDR1 and CDR2 from the germline V gene are SEHNR and FQNEAQ (reference sequence). The V end was cut by 6 bases, the J end by 3 bases, with 14 bases between. CDR3 size: 15 residues. This CDR3 is CASSFGRGPNEKLFF. The CDR3 region has the DNA TGTGCCAGCAGTTTTGGTAGGGGTCCTAATGAAAAACTGTTTTTT.

This clonotype was recorded at least ten times. The chain couples TRBV9 to TRBJ1-5; no clear D. CDR1 and CDR2 from the germline V gene are SGDLS and YYNGEE. The V and J ends lost 3 bases and 2 bases respectively, with 9 bases between them. This CDR3 spans 14 amino acids. The chain's CDR3 is CASSGNWGNQPQHF. In DNA form, the CDR3 reads TGTGCCAGCAGCGGGAACTGGGGCAATCAGCCCCAGCATTTT.

The chain is built from TRBV20-1 and TRBJ2-3; D is perhaps TRBD2 (5 bases). The length of the CDR3 is 14 residues. Germline CDR1 and CDR2: DFQATT and SNEGSKA (reference sequence). V was trimmed by 8 bases and J by 4 bases, leaving 19 bases between them. DNA for the CDR3: TGCAGTCTTCCTCCGATCAAGGGAGCAGATACGCAGTATTTT. Translating it yields CSLPPIKGADTQYF.

CDR3: CSAISGQGADTQYF. Here the CDR3 DNA reads TGCAGTGCCATTTCGGGACAGGGGGCAGATACGCAGTATTTT. The chain has TRBV20-1 and TRBJ2-3, with 11 bases fitting TRBD1. Losses at the gene ends were 6 bases for V and 4 bases for J; bases not matched to a gene: 6. The CDR3 runs to 14 residues. Germline V gene data show CDR1 as DFQATT and CDR2 as SNEGSKA (reference sequence).

In its sample, this clonotype was seen many times. The chain has TRBV20-1 and TRBJ1-2; D uncertain. Looked up from germline, CDR1 is DFQATT and CDR2 is SNEGSKA (reference sequence). Trimming took off 1 base at V and 5 bases at J, with 2 bases between the two ends. The CDR3 has 10 residues. The CDR3 nucleotides are TGCAGTGCTAGAGCTTATGGCTACACCTTC. Amino acid sequence: CSARAYGYTF.

This clonotype was counted between two and nine times. This chain connects TRBV4-2 to TRBJ2-6; 9 nucleotides line up with TRBD1. Trimming took 6 bases from V and 0 from J; bases not matched to a gene: 12. Germline CDR1 is LGHNA and CDR2 is YNFKEQ. The CDR3 sequence is 19 residues long. The CDR3 sequence: CASSVRGQGVSSGANVLTF. In DNA, the CDR3 is TGTGCCAGCAGTGTGAGGGGACAGGGAGTATCCTCTGGGGCCAACGTCCTGACTTTC.

This clonotype has only a few counts. The V call is TRBV14, the J call TRBJ2-2, with 8 bases fitting TRBD2. Germline V gene sequence: CDR1 SGHDN, CDR2 FVKESK. Trimming took 2 bases from V and 8 from J; bases not matched to a gene: 4. The CDR3 is 14 residues long. CDR3 in amino acids: CASSQLLAAGELFF. The CDR3 DNA reads as TGTGCCAGCAGCCAATTACTAGCGGCGGGGGAGCTGTTTTTT. Complete variable domain (other parts from reference TRBV14 and TRBJ2-2): EAGVTQFPSHSVIEKGQTVTLRCDPISGHDNLYWYRRVMGKEIKFLLHFVKESKQDESGMPNNRFLAERTGGTYSTLKVQPAELEDSGVYFCASSQLLAAGELFFGEGSRLTVL.

This chain links TRBV20-1 with TRBJ2-3, with 9 bases aligning to TRBD2. J gave up 5 bases and V 6 bases, and 9 bases lay outside the gene matches. This CDR3 is 14 amino acids long. Germline lookup yields CDR1 DFQATT and CDR2 SNEGSKA (reference sequence). The DNA for the CDR3 is TGCAGTGCCCCCTTGCGGGGGGGAGTAGATACGCAGTATTTT. This sequence encodes CSAPLRGGVDTQYF.

The sample holds one count of this clonotype. The chain is built from TRBV5-8 and TRBJ2-1, with TRBD2 identical over 7 bases. J lost 7 bases, V lost 4 bases, and 5 bases had no gene match. This CDR3 has 13 residues. Germline V gene lookup returns CDR1 SGHTS and CDR2 YDEGEE. The CDR3 loop is CASSLWEGNEQFF. The CDR3, as DNA: TGTGCCAGCAGCCTATGGGAGGGTAATGAGCAGTTCTTC.

The chain combines TRBV15 with TRBJ2-7; D might be TRBD2 (6 bases). In germline, CDR1 is LNHNV, CDR2 YYDKDF (reference sequence). The CDR3 is 13 residues long. Trimming removed 7 bases from V and 7 bases from J, with 17 bases in between. This chain's CDR3 is CATKGGYSGEQYF. For the CDR3, the DNA is TGTGCCACCAAGGGAGGATACTCTGGGGAGCAGTACTTC.

This clonotype was seen ten or more times. This chain links TRBV12-3 or TRBV12-4 with TRBJ2-2; a weak D match, TRBD2 (5 bases). V lost 3 bases and J 1 base, leaving 9 bases between the germline ends. The CDR3 covers 15 residues. The CDR3 loop is CASSFGLMNTGELFF. The CDR3 nucleotides are TGTGCCAGCAGTTTCGGACTCATGAACACCGGGGAGCTGTTTTTT.